The 2 T cell receptor beta chains below come from one sample, sequenced in a study of glioma-infiltrating T cells after dendritic cell vaccination. Assay used: immunoSEQ multiplex PCR; TCRdb lists only in-frame clones, some missing. The sample includes 90,000 to 100,000 clones, around three quarters seen only once; the top ten take around 5.9%. The material was blood, obtained before dendritic cell vaccination. The receptors were gathered from a human donor with glioblastoma.

This clone has only one observation. The chain has TRBV11-2 and TRBJ2-3; 9 bases are a match to TRBD2. This CDR3 is built from 16 residues. Germline CDR1 and CDR2: SGHAT and FQNNGV. V was pared by 4 bases and J by 2 bases, with 7 bases of the junction left unmatched. The CDR3 is CASSSLAGAATDTQYF. Written as DNA, the CDR3 is TGTGCCAGCAGCTCACTAGCGGGCGCGGCCACAGATACGCAGTATTTT. Together with reference TRBV11-2 and TRBJ2-3, the CDR3 gives the full variable domain: EAGVAQSPRYKIIEKRQSVAFWCNPISGHATLYWYQQILGQGPKLLIQFQNNGVVDDSQLPKDRFSAERLKGVDSTLKIQPAKLEDSAVYLCASSSLAGAATDTQYFGPGTRLTVL.

This chain links TRBV27 with TRBJ2-6, with a possible D match to TRBD2 (6 bases). Germline lookup yields CDR1 MNHEY and CDR2 SMNVEV (reference sequence). The V gene lost 3 bases and the J gene lost 0 bases, with 18 bases spanning the gap. This CDR3 is 19 amino acids long. CDR3 nucleotides: TGTGCCAGCAGTTTGGGTTTTTGGGACTCGAGCTCTGGGGCCAACGTCCTGACTTTC. Its translation: CASSLGFWDSSSGANVLTF.